This T cell receptor (beta chain) is drawn from a study of blood T cell repertoires in COVID-19. Study details: Sites in the United States, Italy and Spain provided acute and convalescent COVID-19 samples.

V lost 1 base and J lost 4, with 10 bases in between. Looked up from germline, CDR1 is SNHLY and CDR2 is FYNNEI. The CDR3 is made up of 14 amino acids. Sequencing used immunoSEQ multiplex PCR; TCRdb keeps in-frame clones, though not all of them. Seen here are approximately 80,000 clones, approximately 88% observed once, and the top ten hold around 7%. The genes are TRBV2 and TRBJ1-1; D possibly corresponds to TRBD1 (6 bases). The receptor comes from a woman at least 80 years old with acute or convalescent COVID-19. The sequenced sample consisted of peripheral blood. In DNA, the CDR3 is TGTGCCAGCAGTGAAGTGGGGGCGGCCACTGAAGCTTTCTTT. It codes for CASSEVGAATEAFF.